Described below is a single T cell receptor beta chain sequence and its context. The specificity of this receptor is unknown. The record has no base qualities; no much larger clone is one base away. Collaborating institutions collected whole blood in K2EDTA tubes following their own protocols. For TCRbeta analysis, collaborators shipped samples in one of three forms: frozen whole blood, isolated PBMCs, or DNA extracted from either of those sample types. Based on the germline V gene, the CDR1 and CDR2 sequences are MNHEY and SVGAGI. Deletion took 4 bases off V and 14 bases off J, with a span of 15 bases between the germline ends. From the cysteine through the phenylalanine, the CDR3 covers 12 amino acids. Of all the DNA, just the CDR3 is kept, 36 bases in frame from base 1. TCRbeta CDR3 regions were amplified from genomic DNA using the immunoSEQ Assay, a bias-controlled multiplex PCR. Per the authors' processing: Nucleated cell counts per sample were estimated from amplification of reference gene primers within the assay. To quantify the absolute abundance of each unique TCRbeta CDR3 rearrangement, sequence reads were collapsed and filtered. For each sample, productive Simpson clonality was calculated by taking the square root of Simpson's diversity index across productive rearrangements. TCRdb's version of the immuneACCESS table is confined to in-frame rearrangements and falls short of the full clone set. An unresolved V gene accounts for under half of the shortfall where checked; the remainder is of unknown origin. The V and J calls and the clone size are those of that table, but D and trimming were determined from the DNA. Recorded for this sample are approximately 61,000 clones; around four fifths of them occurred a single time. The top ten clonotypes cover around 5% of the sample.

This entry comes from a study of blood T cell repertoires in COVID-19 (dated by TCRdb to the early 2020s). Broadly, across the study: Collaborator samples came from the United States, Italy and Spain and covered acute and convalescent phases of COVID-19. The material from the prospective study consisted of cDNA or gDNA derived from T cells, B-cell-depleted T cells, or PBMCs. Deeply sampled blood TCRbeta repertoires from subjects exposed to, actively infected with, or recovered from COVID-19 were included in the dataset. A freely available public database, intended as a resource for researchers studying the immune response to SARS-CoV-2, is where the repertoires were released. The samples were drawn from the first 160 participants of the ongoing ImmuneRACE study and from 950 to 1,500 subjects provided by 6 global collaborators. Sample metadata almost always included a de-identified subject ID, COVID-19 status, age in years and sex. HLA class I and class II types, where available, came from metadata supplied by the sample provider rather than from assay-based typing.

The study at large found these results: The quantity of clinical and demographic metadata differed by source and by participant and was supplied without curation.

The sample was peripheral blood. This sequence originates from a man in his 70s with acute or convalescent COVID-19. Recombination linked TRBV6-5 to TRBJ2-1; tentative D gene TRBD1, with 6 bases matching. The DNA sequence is TGTGCCAGCAGTTCCCCCAGGGGCCTAGAGTTCTTC. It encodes CASSSPRGLEFF.